This entry lists 5 T cell receptor beta chains sequenced from one sample in a study of CD8+ T cells in alopecia areata. cDNA serving as the sequencing template came from extracted, reverse transcribed RNA. Method: immunoSEQ multiplex PCR; TCRdb's copy keeps in-frame clones and lacks some. Counted here are tens of thousands of clones, about 30% occurring once; the ten biggest clones make up about 15%. The treatment: oral pan-JAK inhibitor, 5-10 mg twice daily. The input for sequencing was CD8+ T cells sorted from blood, taken at week 4, from a patient treated with tofacitinib. The receptor set was obtained from a human donor with alopecia areata.

V and J are TRBV5-1 and TRBJ2-7; TRBD1 matches 8 bases. V was pared by 3 bases and J by 2 bases, with 10 bases of the junction left unmatched. Looked up from germline, CDR1 is SGHRS and CDR2 is YFSETQ. The CDR3 is 16 residues long. The CDR3 DNA sequence: TGCGCCAGCAGCTCCAACTCCGGGACAGGAACCTACGAGCAGTACTTC. Its protein product is CASSSNSGTGTYEQYF.

This clone was seen only a few times. This chain uses TRBV10-3 with TRBJ1-1, with D possibly being TRBD1 (6 bases). V lost 7 bases and J 1 base, leaving 7 bases between the germline ends. The CDR3 is 12 amino acids. Germline-derived CDR1 and CDR2 are ENHRY and SYGVKD. The CDR3 coding sequence is TGTGCCATCAAGGACAGGAACACTGAAGCTTTCTTT. Amino acid sequence: CAIKDRNTEAFF.

This clone was seen ten or more times. In the same sample, other DNA sequences code for this CDR3. The rearrangement joins TRBV4-1 to TRBJ1-3; D is perhaps TRBD1 (6 bases). The CDR3 has 15 residues. Trimming removed 0 bases from V and 3 bases from J, with 9 bases in between. The germline gives CDR1 MGHRA, CDR2 YSYEKL. The CDR3 DNA sequence: TGCGCCAGCAGCCAAGAGGGAGGGGGTGGAAACACCATATATTTT. Protein sequence: CASSQEGGGGNTIYF.

The sample holds many counts of this clone. The chain uses TRBV27 and TRBJ2-1; unclear D gene. The germline V gene has CDR1 MNHEY and CDR2 SMNVEV (reference sequence). Trimming removed 4 bases at V and 6 bases at J, with 4 bases between. CDR3 length equals 11 residues. DNA for the CDR3: TGTGCCAGCAGTTGGTTCAATGAGCAGTTCTTC. Amino acid sequence: CASSWFNEQFF.

This chain links TRBV29-1 with TRBJ1-2; D is unclear. CDR1 is SQVTM and CDR2 is ANQGSEA in the germline V gene. The V end lost 1 base, the J end lost 2 bases, and 5 bases lay between the germline ends. The CDR3 consists of 12 residues. The CDR3 region is CSVEVGNYGYTF. DNA for the CDR3: TGCAGCGTTGAAGTCGGGAACTATGGCTACACCTTC.